This T cell receptor (beta chain) was profiled in a study of shared clonotypes between healthy human individuals. Profiling relied on immunoSEQ multiplex PCR, and the TCRdb table lists in-frame clones only, not all of them. Of millions of clones in the sample, 85% to 95% were seen once. Germline CDR1 MNHEY, CDR2 SMNVEV (reference sequence). The length of the CDR3 is 15 residues. V was clipped by 4 bases and J by 4 bases; unmatched bases: 8. In regard to this clone: The sample has other DNA sequences that encode this CDR3 too.

Input material: naive CD4+ T cells sorted from blood. The subset here: CD45RA+ positively selected. The sequence came from a man younger than 30 in good health. J is TRBJ2-7 and V is TRBV27, with 9 nucleotides matching TRBD1. In DNA, the CDR3 is TGTGCCAGCAGTTCACCGGGACAGGGTAGTTACGAGCAGTACTTC. Translating it yields CASSSPGQGSYEQYF.